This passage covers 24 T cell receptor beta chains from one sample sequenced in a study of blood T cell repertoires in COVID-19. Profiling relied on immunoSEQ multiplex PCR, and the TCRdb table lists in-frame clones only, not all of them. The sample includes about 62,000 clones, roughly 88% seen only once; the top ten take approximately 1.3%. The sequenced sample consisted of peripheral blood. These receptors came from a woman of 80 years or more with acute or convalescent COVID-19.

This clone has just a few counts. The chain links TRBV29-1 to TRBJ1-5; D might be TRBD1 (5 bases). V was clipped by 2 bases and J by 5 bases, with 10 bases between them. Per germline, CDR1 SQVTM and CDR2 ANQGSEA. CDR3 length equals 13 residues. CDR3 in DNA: TGCAGCGTTGAAACCTCGGGGGATCAGCCCCAGCATTTT. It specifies CSVETSGDQPQHF.

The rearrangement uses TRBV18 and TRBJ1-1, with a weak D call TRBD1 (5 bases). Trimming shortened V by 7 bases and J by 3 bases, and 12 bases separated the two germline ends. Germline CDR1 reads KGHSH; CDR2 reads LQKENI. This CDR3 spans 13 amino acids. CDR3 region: CASFRQPDTEAFF. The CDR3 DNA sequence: TGTGCCAGCTTTAGACAGCCGGACACTGAAGCTTTCTTT.

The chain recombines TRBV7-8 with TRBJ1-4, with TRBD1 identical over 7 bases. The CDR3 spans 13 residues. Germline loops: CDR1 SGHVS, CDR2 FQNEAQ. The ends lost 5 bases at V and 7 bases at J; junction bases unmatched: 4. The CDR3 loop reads CASSRGQFEKLFF. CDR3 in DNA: TGTGCCAGCAGCCGGGGACAGTTTGAAAAACTGTTTTTT.

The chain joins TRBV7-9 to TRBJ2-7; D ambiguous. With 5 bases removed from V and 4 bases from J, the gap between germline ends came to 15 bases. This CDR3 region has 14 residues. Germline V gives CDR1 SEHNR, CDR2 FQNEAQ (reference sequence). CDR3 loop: CASSVSVSVYEQYF. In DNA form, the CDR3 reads TGTGCCAGCAGCGTTAGTGTCTCGGTTTACGAGCAGTACTTC.

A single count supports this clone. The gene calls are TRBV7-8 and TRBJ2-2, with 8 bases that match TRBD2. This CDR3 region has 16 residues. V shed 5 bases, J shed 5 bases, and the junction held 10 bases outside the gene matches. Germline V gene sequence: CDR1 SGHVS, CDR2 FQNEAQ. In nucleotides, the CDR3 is TGTGCCAGCAGCCCCGGGGTAGCGGGGTATACCGGGGAGCTGTTTTTT. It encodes CASSPGVAGYTGELFF.

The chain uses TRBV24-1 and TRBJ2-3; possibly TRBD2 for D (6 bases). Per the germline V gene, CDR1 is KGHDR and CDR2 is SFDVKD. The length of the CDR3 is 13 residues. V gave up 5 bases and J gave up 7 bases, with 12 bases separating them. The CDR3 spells CATSGAGRNTQYF. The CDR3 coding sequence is TGTGCCACCAGTGGGGCAGGGAGGAATACGCAGTATTTT.

CDR3 loop: CASSLPGGAQEGYTF. As DNA, the CDR3 is TGCGCCAGCAGCTTGCCGGGCGGGGCTCAAGAGGGCTACACCTTC. The chain combines TRBV5-1 with TRBJ1-2; the D gene is possibly TRBD1 (5 bases). Germline CDR1 is SGHRS and CDR2 is YFSETQ. The CDR3 length is 15 residues. Trimming took 1 base from V and 8 from J, leaving 18 bases between them.

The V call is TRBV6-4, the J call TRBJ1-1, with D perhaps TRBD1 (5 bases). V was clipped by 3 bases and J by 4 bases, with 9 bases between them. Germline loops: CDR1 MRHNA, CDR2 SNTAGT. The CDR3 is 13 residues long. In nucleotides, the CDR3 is TGTGCCAGCAGTGAGGCCCAGGGCACTGAAGCTTTCTTT. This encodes CASSEAQGTEAFF.

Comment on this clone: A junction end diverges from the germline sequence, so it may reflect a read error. This CDR3 reads CASSSAGDSYEQYF. CDR3 nucleotide sequence: TGTGCCAGTAGTTCGGCAGGGGACTCCTACGAGCAGTACTTC. The rearrangement joins TRBV27 to TRBJ2-7; D possibly corresponds to TRBD1 (6 bases). In germline, CDR1 is MNHEY, CDR2 SMNVEV (reference sequence). There are 14 residues in the CDR3.

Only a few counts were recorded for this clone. The CDR3 nucleotides read TGCGCCAGCAGCGCGAGGGACAGCGCCTACGAGCAGTACTTC. Translation: CASSARDSAYEQYF. The V gene is TRBV5-1, the J gene TRBJ2-7, with 7 bases fitting TRBD1. CDR3 length: 14 residues. Germline trimming cut 4 bases from V and 2 bases from J; bases unmatched to any gene: 6. Germline loops: CDR1 SGHRS, CDR2 YFSETQ.

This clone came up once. The CDR3 loop is CASGGGLLGYTF. The CDR3 coding sequence is TGTGCCAGCGGGGGCGGGTTGCTTGGCTACACCTTC. The chain is built from TRBV12-3 or TRBV12-4 and TRBJ1-2; D possibly corresponds to TRBD1 (6 bases). The CDR3 runs to 12 residues. Trimming took off 8 bases at V and 7 bases at J, with 14 bases between the two ends.

CDR3 DNA sequence: TGTGCCAGCAGCCAAGATCAAAGGACACAACAGTACTTC. This gives the protein CASSQDQRTQQYF. The rearrangement uses TRBV14 and TRBJ2-7; perhaps TRBD1 as D (5 bases). The CDR3 is 13 residues long. Trimming left V 0 bases short and J 10 bases short, with 13 bases between. Germline-derived CDR1 and CDR2 are SGHDN and FVKESK.

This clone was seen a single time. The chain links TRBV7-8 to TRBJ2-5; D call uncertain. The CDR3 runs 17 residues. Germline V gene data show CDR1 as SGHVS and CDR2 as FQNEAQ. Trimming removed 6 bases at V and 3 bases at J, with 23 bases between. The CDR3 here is CASRLSRVEPRKETQYF. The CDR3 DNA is TGTGCCAGCAGACTTAGCCGGGTTGAACCAAGAAAAGAGACCCAGTACTTC.

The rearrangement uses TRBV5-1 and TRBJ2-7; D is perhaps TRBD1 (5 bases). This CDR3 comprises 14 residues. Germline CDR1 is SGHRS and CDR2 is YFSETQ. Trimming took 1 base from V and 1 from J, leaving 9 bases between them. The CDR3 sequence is CASSLNAGSYEQYF. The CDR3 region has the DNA TGCGCCAGCAGCTTGAATGCAGGGTCCTACGAGCAGTACTTC.

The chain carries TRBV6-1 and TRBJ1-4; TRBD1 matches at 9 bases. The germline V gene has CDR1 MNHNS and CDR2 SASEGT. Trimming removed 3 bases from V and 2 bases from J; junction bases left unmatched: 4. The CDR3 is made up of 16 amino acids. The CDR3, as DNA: TGTGCCAGCAGTGACCGACAGGGGGGGACTAATGAAAAACTGTTTTTT. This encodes CASSDRQGGTNEKLFF.

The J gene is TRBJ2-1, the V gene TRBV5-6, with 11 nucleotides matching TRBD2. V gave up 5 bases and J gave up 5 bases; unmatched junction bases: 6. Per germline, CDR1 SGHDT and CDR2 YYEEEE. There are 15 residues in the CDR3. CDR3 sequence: CASSPRLAGNNEQFF. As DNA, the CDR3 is TGTGCCAGCAGTCCCAGACTAGCGGGGAACAATGAGCAGTTCTTC.

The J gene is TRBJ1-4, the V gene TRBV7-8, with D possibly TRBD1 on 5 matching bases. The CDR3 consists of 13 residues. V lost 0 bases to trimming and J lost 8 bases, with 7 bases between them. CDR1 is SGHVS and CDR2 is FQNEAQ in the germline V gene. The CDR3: CASSLAGGEKLFF. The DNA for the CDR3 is TGTGCCAGCAGCTTAGCCGGGGGGGAAAAACTGTTTTTT.

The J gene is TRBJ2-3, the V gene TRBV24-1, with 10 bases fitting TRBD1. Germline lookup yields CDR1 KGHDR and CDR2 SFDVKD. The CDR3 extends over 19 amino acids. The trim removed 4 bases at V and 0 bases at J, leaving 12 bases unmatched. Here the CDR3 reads CATSETPGQGTSSTDTQYF. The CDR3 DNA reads TGTGCCACCAGTGAAACCCCGGGACAGGGGACTTCTAGCACAGATACGCAGTATTTT.

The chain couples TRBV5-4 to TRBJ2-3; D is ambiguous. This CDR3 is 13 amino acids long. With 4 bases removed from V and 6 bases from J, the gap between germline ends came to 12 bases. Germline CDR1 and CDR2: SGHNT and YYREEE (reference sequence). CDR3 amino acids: CASSLWLSDTQYF. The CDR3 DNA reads TGTGCCAGCAGCCTTTGGCTTTCCGATACGCAGTATTTT.

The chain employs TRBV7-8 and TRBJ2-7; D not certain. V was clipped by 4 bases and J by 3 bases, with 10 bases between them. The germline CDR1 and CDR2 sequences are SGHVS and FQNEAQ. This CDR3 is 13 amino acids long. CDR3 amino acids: CASSSTYFYEQYF. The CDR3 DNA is TGTGCCAGCAGCTCGACTTATTTCTACGAGCAGTACTTC.

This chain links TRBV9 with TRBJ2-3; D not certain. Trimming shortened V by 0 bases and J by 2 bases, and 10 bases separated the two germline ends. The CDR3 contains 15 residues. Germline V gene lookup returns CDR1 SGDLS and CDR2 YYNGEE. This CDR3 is CASSVGPASTDTQYF. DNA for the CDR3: TGTGCCAGCAGCGTAGGCCCAGCGTCCACAGATACGCAGTATTTT. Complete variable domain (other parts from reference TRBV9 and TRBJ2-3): DSGVTQTPKHLITATGQRVTLRCSPRSGDLSVYWYQQSLDQGLQFLIQYYNGEERAKGNILERFSAQQFPDLHSELNLSSLELGDSALYFCASSVGPASTDTQYFGPGTRLTVL.

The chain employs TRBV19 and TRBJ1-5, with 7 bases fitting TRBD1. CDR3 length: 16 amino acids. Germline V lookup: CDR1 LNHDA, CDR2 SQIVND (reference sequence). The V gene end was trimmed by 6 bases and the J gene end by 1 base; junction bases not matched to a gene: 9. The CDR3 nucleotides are TGTGCCAGTAGAAGACAACCGGGACAGAGCAATCAGCCCCAGCATTTT. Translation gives CASRRQPGQSNQPQHF.

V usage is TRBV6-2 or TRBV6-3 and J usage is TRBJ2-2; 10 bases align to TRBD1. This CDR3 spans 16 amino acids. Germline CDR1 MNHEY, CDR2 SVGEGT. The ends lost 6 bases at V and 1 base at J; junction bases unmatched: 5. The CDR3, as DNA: TGTGCCAGCAGCAGGGGGACAGGGGTGAACACCGGGGAGCTGTTTTTT. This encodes CASSRGTGVNTGELFF.

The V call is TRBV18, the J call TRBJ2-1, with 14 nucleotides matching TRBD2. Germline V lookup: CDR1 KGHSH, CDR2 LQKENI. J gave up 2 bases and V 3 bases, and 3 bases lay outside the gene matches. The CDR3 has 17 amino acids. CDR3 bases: TGTGCCAGCTCACCTGGACTAGCGGGAGGACCCTACAATGAGCAGTTCTTC. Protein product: CASSPGLAGGPYNEQFF.